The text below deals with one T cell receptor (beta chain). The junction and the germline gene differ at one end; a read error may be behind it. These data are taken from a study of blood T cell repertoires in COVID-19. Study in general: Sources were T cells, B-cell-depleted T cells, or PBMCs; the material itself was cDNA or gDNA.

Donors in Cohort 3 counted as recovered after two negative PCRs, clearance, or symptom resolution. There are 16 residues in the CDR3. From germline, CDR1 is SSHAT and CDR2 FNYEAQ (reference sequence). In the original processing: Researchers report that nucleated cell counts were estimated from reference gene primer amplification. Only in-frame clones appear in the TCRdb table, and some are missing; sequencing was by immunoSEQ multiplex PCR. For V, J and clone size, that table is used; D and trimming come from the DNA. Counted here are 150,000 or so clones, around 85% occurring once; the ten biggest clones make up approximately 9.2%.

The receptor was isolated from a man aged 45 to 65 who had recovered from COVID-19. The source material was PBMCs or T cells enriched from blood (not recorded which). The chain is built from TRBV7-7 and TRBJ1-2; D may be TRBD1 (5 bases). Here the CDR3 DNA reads TGTGCTAGCAGCTTTGCCCCACAGGAATATAACTATGGCTACACCTTC. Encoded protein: CASSFAPQEYNYGYTF.